Listed below are T cell receptor beta chains from one sample, sequenced in a study of control samples from healthy donors and cancer patients. Sequencing used immunoSEQ multiplex PCR; TCRdb keeps in-frame clones, though not all of them. The sample has 100,000 to 150,000 clones, about 93% seen once. Specimen: PBMCs. These receptors originate from a middle-aged man with head and neck cancer. CDR3s include the opening cysteine and the closing phenylalanine or tryptophan. The D gene is left open where the match is weak. For some rows the clone size is stated as once, few or many, or as a class when expanded; others skip it.

CDR3nt	CDR3aa	d_gene	abundance	v_gene	j_gene
TGCGCCAGCAGCTTGGTCGGGGGGAGCTCCTACAATGAGCAGTTCTTC	CASSLVGGSSYNEQFF	TRBD2	.	TRBV5-1	TRBJ2-1
TGTGCCAGCAGATTAGCGGGGGGCTCCTACAATGAGCAGTTCTTC	CASRLAGGSYNEQFF	TRBD2	once	TRBV6-5	TRBJ2-1
TGTGCCATCAGTAAGGGACAGGGGTCAGGGTACGAGCAGTACTTC	CAISKGQGSGYEQYF	TRBD1	.	TRBV10-3	TRBJ2-7
TGTGCCAGCAGTTACGGGAGGCCACCAATGAACACTGAAGCTTTCTTT	CASSYGRPPMNTEAFF	.	.	TRBV6-5	TRBJ1-1
TGTGCCAGCAGCAACTTTGACGCTGCTGAAGCTTTCTTT	CASSNFDAAEAFF	.	.	TRBV12-3/TRBV12-4	TRBJ1-1
TGTGCCAGCAGTTACTTAGGACAGGGGGCCGGTGGCTACACCTTC	CASSYLGQGAGGYTF	TRBD1	.	TRBV6-2/TRBV6-3	TRBJ1-2
TGTGCCAGCACGAGCTGGAGTGGCCTCACGAACACCGGGGAGCTGTTTTTT	CASTSWSGLTNTGELFF	.	.	TRBV5-4	TRBJ2-2
TGTGCCAGCAGTTTGACTTGGGGGGAAAAACTGTTTTTT	CASSLTWGEKLFF	.	.	TRBV12-3/TRBV12-4	TRBJ1-4
TGTGCCAGCAGTTCCGTATACAGGGTAGGAAATGAAAAACTGTTTTTT	CASSSVYRVGNEKLFF	.	.	TRBV6-5	TRBJ1-4
TGTGCCAGCAGCCCCTTCGGTGTCCGGGAGGGCGAGCAGTACTTC	CASSPFGVREGEQYF	TRBD2	.	TRBV14	TRBJ2-7
TGTGCCAGCAGCGCGACCGGGACTAGTGGCCACACAGATACGCAGTATTTT	CASSATGTSGHTDTQYF	TRBD2	.	TRBV9	TRBJ2-3
TGCGCCAGCAGCAGACTTAGCGGGGGGGAGGCCCAGTACTTC	CASSRLSGGEAQYF	TRBD2	.	TRBV4-1	TRBJ2-5
TGTGCCAGCAGCTTAGGGACTAGGCGCGATACGCAGTATTTT	CASSLGTRRDTQYF	TRBD2	.	TRBV7-8	TRBJ2-3
TGTGCCAGTAGCTTGGCAGGGAACACTGAAGCTTTCTTT	CASSLAGNTEAFF	.	.	TRBV19	TRBJ1-1
TGTGCCAGCAGCCAGCTCGGGACTAGCGGGGGGGCCTGCGAGCAGTACTTC	CASSQLGTSGGACEQYF	TRBD2	.	TRBV3-1/TRBV3-2	TRBJ2-7
TGTGCCAGCAGCTTGACCTGGGGTAGGGAGCTGTTTTTT	CASSLTWGRELFF	.	.	TRBV5-8	TRBJ2-2
TGTGCCAGCAGCCTAACAGGGGGTCGGTACGAGCAGTACTTC	CASSLTGGRYEQYF	TRBD1	few	TRBV14	TRBJ2-7
TGTGCCAGCAGCCAAGAGGGAGACCTAGCCAAAAACATTCAGTACTTC	CASSQEGDLAKNIQYF	.	.	TRBV4-2	TRBJ2-4
TGTGCCAGCAGCCACCCCGGGGGGGCTTTAGCAGATACGCAGTATTTT	CASSHPGGALADTQYF	TRBD2	.	TRBV3-1/TRBV3-2	TRBJ2-3
TGTGCCACCAGTGATTTGCACTGGCGGGGGATGCGAGAGACCCAGTACTTC	CATSDLHWRGMRETQYF	TRBD2	.	TRBV24-1	TRBJ2-5
TGCGCCAGCAGCGCTGGGACAGTCTCTGGAAACACCATATATTTT	CASSAGTVSGNTIYF	TRBD1	.	TRBV5-1	TRBJ1-3
TGTGCCAGCAGTCCGAGGGGGAGCTACGAGCAGTACTTC	CASSPRGSYEQYF	.	.	TRBV27	TRBJ2-7
TGTGCCAGCCGATCACCAGGGACAGGGGGGAGGGAAAAACTGTTTTTT	CASRSPGTGGREKLFF	TRBD1	.	TRBV28	TRBJ1-4
TGTGCCAGTAGTATCCGGGGCAGGAGATTATCGTCTAACTATGGCTACACCTTC	CASSIRGRRLSSNYGYTF	.	once	TRBV19	TRBJ1-2
TGTGCCACCAGTGATCCGAACTATGGCTACACCTTC	CATSDPNYGYTF	.	.	TRBV24-1	TRBJ1-2
TGCAGTGCCAGAGGTGTCGCTGGGGCTTTCTTT	CSARGVAGAFF	.	once	TRBV20-1	TRBJ1-1
TGTGCCAGCAGTTACGAGTGGGGGACAGGTGGAAATCAGCCCCAGCATTTT	CASSYEWGTGGNQPQHF	TRBD1	.	TRBV6-2/TRBV6-3	TRBJ1-5
TGTGCCAGCACCCCTACCATCGTCGGAGATACGCAGTATTTT	CASTPTIVGDTQYF	.	.	TRBV7-9	TRBJ2-3
TGTGCCAGCAGCTTAAAAGGGGGCCCCTCCTACGAGCAGTACTTC	CASSLKGGPSYEQYF	TRBD1	.	TRBV7-2	TRBJ2-7
TGTGCCAGCAGTTCTAGAGGGGGGACTGAAGCTTTCTTT	CASSSRGGTEAFF	.	.	TRBV12-3/TRBV12-4	TRBJ1-1
TGCGCCAGCAGCTCCCGCGATCCAGGAACCTATAATTCACCCCTCCACTTT	CASSSRDPGTYNSPLHF	.	few	TRBV5-1	TRBJ1-6
TGTGCCAGCAGTCAGGCACTGGGAGCTTTCTTT	CASSQALGAFF	.	.	TRBV6-5	TRBJ1-1